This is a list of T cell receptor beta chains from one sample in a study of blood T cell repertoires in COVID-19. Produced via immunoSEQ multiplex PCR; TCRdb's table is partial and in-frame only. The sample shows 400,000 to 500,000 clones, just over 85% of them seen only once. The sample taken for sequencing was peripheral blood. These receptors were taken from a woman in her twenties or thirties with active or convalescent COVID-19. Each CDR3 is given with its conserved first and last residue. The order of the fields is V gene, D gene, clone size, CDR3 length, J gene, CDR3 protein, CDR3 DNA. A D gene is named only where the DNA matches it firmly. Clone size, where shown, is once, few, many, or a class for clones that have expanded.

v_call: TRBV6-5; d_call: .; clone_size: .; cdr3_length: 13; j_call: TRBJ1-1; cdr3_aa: CASHLGVGTEAFF; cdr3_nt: TGTGCCAGCCATCTTGGAGTGGGCACTGAAGCTTTCTTT
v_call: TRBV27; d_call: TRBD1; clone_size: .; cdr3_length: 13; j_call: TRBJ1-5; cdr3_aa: CASSTSTGQPQHF; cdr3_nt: TGTGCCAGCAGCACGTCGACAGGGCAGCCCCAGCATTTT
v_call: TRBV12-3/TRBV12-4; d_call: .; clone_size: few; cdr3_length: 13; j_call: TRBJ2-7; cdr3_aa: CASSLDRSYEQYF; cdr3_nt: TGTGCCAGCAGCCTGGACAGATCCTACGAGCAGTACTTC
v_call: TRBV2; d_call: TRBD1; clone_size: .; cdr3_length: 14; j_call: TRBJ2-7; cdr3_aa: CASSRGQGVYEQYF; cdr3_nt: TGTGCCAGCAGCAGGGGACAGGGGGTTTACGAGCAGTACTTC
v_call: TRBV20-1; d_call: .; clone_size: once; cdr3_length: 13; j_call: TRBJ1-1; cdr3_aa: CSASMHMNTEAFF; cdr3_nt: TGCAGTGCTAGTATGCACATGAACACTGAAGCTTTCTTT
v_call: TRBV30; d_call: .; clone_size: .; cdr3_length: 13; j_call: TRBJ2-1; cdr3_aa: CAWTRGTYNEQFF; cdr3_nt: TGTGCCTGGACCAGGGGAACCTACAATGAGCAGTTCTTC
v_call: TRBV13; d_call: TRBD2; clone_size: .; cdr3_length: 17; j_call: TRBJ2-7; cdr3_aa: CASSVRRLAGGTYEQYF; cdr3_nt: TGTGCCAGCAGCGTCCGCCGACTAGCGGGGGGAACCTACGAGCAGTACTTC
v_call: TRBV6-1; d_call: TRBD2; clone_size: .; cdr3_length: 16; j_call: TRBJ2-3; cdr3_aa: CASSETSGSSTDTQYF; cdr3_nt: TGTGCCAGCAGTGAGACTAGCGGGAGTAGCACAGATACGCAGTATTTT
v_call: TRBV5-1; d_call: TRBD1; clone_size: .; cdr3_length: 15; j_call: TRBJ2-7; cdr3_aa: CASSSGQGARYEQYF; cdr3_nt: TGCGCCAGCAGCTCAGGACAGGGGGCACGTTACGAGCAGTACTTC
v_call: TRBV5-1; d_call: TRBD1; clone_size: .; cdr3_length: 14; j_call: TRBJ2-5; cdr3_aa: CASSRDRAQETQYF; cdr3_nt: TGCGCCAGCAGCCGGGACAGGGCCCAAGAGACCCAGTACTTC
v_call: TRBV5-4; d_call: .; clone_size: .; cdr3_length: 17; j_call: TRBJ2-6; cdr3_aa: CASSQKVPSSGANVLTF; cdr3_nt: TGTGCCAGCAGCCAAAAGGTCCCTAGCTCTGGGGCCAACGTCCTGACTTTC
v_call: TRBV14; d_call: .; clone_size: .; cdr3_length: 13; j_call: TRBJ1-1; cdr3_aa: CASSQEWGAEAFF; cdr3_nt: TGTGCCAGCAGCCAAGAGTGGGGGGCTGAAGCTTTCTTT
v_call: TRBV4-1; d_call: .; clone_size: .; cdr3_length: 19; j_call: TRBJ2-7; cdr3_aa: CASSQDKPIPGTSSYEQYF; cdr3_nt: TGCGCCAGCAGCCAAGATAAGCCAATACCCGGGACATCCTCCTACGAGCAGTACTTC
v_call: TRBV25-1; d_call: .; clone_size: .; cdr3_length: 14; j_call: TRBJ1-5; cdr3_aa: CASSEGASFQPQHF; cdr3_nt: TGTGCCAGCAGTGAGGGGGCTAGCTTTCAGCCCCAGCATTTT
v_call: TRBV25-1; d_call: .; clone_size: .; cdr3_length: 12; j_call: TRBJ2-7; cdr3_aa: CASKDSLYEQYF; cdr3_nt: TGTGCCAGCAAGGACAGTCTTTACGAGCAGTACTTC
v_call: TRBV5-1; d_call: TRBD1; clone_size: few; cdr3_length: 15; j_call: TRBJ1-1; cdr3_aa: CASSSHTGVSSEAFF; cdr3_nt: TGCGCCAGCAGCTCTCATACAGGGGTCAGCTCTGAAGCTTTCTTT
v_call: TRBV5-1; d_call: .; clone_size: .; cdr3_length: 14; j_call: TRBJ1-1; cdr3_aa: CASSLGGGNTEAFF; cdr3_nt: TGCGCCAGCAGCTTGGGGGGAGGGAACACTGAAGCTTTCTTT
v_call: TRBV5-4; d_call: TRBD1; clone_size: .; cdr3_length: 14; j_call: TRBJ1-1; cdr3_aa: CASSLAETGSGAFF; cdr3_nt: TGTGCCAGCAGCTTGGCCGAGACAGGGTCAGGCGCTTTCTTT
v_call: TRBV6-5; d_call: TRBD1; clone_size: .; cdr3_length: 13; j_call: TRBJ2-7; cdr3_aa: CASSSGQGHEQYF; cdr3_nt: TGTGCCAGCAGTTCGGGACAGGGCCACGAGCAGTACTTC
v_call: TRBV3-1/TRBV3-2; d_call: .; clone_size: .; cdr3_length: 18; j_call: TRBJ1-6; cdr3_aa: CASSQEGQLAAYNSPLHF; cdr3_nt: TGTGCCAGCAGCCAAGAAGGACAGTTGGCCGCATATAATTCACCCCTCCACTTT